This note documents a single T cell receptor beta chain sequence. No antigen is known for it. The run depth of the assay was deep. Clones were sequenced by immunoSEQ multiplex PCR, and TCRdb holds only the in-frame ones, with some missing. The repertoire includes about 680,000 clones, roughly 94% of them detected once, and 24% sits in the top ten. The naive CD8 subset, CD45RO-negative cells positively selected for CCR7, excluded terminally differentiated effector memory CD45RA+ cells. This sample is part of a study of shared clonotypes between healthy human individuals. Study outcomes and limitations: Sequencing depth was expected to affect clonotype sharing among donors. Limitation of the genetic and exposure-history diversity represented came from the few donors. When compared with the clonotypes that were shared by all four sorted-subset donors, the non-shared clonotypes turned out to have lower generation probabilities.

V was clipped by 5 bases and J by 7 bases; unmatched bases: 6. Germline V gives CDR1 SGHTA, CDR2 FQGNSA. The CDR3 spans 15 residues. Sequenced material: naive CD8+ T cells sorted from blood. V and J are TRBV7-2 and TRBJ2-3; TRBD2 matches at 13 bases. This clonotype originated in a young man in good health. The CDR3 DNA sequence: TGTGCCAGCAGCCCCACTAGCGGGGGGGGAAATACGCAGTATTTT. Translating gives CASSPTSGGGNTQYF.